The T cell receptor (beta chain) described here comes from a study of T cell responses to AZD1222 COVID-19 vaccine. Repertoires were generated with immunoSEQ multiplex PCR, while TCRdb's copy carries only in-frame clones and drops some. The sample lists approximately 100,000 clones, about 89% occurring once. Study-wide results and caveats: At study baseline, merely five or six AZD1222 recipients were seropositive. Samples come after the peak T cell response, not at day 14. Spike regions recognized by vaccine-associated CD4 TCRs spanned the protein, led by 160-218 and 743-854. Females made up more of the donors, who were largely white British, and clonal diversity may have come out too low.

The V and J ends lost 6 bases and 3 bases, in that order; junction bases with no gene match: 9. The CDR3 loop spans 15 amino acids. Germline V CDR1 and CDR2: MDHEN, SYDVKM. Comments on this clone: Its specificity is not known.

This TCR was sampled from an adult who received the MenACWY meningococcal vaccine as a control. The source material was peripheral blood, sampled 28 days after the second dose of the MenACWY control vaccine. V is TRBV28 and J is TRBJ2-7; 9 bases agree with TRBD1. CDR3 in DNA: TGTGCCAGCAGGCCTCACCGGGACAGGGACTACGAGCAGTACTTC. Its translation: CASRPHRDRDYEQYF.